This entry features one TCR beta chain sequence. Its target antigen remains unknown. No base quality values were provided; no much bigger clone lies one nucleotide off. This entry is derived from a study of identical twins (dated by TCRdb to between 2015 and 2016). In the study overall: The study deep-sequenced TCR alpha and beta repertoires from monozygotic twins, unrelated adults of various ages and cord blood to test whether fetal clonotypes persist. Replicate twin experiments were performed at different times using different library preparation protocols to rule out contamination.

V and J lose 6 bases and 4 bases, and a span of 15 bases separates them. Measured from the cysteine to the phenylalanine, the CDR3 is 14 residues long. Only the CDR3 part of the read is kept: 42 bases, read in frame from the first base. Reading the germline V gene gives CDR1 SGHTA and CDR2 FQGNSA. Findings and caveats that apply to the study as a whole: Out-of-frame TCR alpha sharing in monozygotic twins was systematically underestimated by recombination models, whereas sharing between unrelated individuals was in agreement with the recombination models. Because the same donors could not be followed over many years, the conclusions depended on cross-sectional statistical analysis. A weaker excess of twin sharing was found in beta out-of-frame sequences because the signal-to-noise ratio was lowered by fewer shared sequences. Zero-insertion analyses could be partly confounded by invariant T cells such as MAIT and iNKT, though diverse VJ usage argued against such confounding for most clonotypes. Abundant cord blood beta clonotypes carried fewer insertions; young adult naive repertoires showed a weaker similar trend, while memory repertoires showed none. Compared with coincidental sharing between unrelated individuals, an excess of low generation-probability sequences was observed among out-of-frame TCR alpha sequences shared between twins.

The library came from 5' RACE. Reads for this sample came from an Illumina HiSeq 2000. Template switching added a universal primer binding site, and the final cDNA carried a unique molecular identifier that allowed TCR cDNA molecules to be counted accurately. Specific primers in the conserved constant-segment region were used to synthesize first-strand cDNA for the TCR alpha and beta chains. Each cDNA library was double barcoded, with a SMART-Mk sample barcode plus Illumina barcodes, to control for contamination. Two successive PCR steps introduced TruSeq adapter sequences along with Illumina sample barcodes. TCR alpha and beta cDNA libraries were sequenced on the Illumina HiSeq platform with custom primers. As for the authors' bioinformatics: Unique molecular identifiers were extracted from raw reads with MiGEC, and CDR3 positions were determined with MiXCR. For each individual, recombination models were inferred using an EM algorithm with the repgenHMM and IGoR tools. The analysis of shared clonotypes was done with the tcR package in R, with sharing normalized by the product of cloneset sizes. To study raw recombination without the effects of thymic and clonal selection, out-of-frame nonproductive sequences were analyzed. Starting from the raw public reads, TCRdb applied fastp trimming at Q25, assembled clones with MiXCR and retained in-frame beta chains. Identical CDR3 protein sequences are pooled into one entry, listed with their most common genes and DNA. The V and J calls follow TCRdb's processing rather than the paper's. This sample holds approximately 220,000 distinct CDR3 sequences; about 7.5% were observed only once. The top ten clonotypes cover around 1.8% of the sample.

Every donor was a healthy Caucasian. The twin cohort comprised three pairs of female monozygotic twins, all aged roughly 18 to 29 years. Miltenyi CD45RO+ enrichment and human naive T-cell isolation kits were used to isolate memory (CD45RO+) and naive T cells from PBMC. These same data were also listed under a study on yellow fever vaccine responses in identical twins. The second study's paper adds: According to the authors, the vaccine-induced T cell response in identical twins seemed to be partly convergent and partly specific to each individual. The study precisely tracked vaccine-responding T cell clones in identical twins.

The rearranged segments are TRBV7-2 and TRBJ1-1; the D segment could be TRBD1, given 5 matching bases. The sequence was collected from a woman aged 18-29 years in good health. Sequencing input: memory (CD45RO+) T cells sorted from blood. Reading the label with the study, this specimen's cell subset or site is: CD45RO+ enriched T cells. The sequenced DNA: TGTGCCAGCAGACCCAGGGTGAAGGGCACTGAAGCTTTCTTT. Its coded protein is CASRPRVKGTEAFF.